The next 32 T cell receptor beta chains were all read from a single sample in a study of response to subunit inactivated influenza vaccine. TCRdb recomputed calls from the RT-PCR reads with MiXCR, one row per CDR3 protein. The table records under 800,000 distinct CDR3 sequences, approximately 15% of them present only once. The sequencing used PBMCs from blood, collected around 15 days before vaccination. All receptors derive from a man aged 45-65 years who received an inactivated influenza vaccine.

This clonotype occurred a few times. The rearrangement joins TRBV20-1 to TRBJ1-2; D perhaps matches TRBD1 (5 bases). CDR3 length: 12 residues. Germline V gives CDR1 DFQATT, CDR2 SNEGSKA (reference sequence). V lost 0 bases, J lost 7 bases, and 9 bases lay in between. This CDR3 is CSARDRDGGYTF. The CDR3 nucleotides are TGCAGTGCTAGAGACAGGGACGGTGGCTACACCTTC.

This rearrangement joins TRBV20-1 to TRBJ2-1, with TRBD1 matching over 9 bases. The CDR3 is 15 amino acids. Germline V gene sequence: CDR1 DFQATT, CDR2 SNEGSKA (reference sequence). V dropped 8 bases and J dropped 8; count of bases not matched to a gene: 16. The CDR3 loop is CSTGRRQGVVDEQFF. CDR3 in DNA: TGCAGTACCGGCCGACGACAGGGGGTTGTGGATGAGCAGTTCTTC.

CDR3 amino acids: CSVAGANIGYTF. The CDR3 DNA is TGCAGCGTTGCGGGGGCCAATATTGGCTACACCTTC. The chain couples TRBV29-1 to TRBJ1-2, with D possibly matching TRBD1 (6 bases). The CDR3 has 12 residues. CDR1 is SQVTM and CDR2 is ANQGSEA in the germline V gene. V was trimmed by 4 bases and J by 7 bases, leaving 13 bases between them.

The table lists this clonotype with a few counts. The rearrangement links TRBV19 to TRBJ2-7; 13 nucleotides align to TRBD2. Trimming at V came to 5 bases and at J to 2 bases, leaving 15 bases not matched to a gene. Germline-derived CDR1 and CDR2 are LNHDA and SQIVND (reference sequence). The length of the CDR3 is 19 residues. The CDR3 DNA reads TGTGCCAGTAGTTCCCGGACTAGCGGGAGTAAGACCTCGCCCTACGAGCAGTACTTC. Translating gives CASSSRTSGSKTSPYEQYF. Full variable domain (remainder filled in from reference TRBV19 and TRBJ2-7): DGGITQSPKYLFRKEGQNVTLSCEQNLNHDAMYWYRQDPGQGLRLIYYSQIVNDFQKGDIAEGYSVSREKKESFPLTVTSAQKNPTAFYLCASSSRTSGSKTSPYEQYFGPGTRLTVT.

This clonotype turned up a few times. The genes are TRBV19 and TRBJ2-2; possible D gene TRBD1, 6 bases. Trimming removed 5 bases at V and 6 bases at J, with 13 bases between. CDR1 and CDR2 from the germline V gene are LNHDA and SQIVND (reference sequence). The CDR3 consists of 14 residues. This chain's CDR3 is CASSLGGRAGELFF. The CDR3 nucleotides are TGTGCCAGTAGTCTTGGGGGCCGCGCCGGGGAGCTGTTTTTT.

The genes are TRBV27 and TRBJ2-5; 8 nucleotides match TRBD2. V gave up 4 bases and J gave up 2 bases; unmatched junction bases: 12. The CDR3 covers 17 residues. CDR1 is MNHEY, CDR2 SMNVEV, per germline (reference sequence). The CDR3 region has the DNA TGTGCCAGCAGTTCCCGAACTGACCGGGGGGGACAAGAGACCCAGTACTTC. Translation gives CASSSRTDRGGQETQYF.

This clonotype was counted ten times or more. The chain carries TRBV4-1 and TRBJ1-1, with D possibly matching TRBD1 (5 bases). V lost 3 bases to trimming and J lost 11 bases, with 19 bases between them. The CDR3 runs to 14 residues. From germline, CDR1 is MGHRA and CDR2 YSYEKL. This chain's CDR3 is CASSQLGLTRGAFF. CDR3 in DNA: TGCGCCAGCAGCCAGCTGGGACTTACTCGTGGGGCTTTCTTT.

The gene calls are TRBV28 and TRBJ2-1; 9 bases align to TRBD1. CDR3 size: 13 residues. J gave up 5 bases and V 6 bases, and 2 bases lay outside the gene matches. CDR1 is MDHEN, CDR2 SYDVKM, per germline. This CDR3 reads CASSGDRDNEQFF. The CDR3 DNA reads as TGTGCCAGCAGCGGGGACAGGGACAATGAGCAGTTCTTC.

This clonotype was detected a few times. CDR3 DNA sequence: TGTGCCAGCAGCCCGGGGGGGGGACCTTACTACGAGCAGTACTTC. Translated, it gives CASSPGGGPYYEQYF. The rearrangement uses TRBV7-2 and TRBJ2-7; 8 nucleotides line up with TRBD2. CDR1 and CDR2 from the germline V gene are SGHTA and FQGNSA. The CDR3 runs to 15 residues. The V segment lost 5 bases and the J segment 3 bases; nucleotides outside the gene matches: 9.

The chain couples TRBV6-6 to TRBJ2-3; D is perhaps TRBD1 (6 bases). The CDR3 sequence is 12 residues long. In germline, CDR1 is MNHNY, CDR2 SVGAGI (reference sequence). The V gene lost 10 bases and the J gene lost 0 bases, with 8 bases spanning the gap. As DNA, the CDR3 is TGTGCCACAGGACAGAGCACAGATACGCAGTATTTT. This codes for CATGQSTDTQYF.

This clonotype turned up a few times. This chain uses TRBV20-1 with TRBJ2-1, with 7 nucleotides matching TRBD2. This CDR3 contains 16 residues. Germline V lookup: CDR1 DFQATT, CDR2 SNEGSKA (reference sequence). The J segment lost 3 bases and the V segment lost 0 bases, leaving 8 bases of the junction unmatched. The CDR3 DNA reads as TGCAGTGCTAGAGATGAGGCGGGAGCTCACTACAATGAGCAGTTCTTC. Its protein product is CSARDEAGAHYNEQFF.

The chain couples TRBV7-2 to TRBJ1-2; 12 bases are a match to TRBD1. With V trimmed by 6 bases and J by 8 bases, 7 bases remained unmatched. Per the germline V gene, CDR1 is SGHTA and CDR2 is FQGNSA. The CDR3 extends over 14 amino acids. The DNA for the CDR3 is TGTGCCAGCAGGTTGACCGGGACAGGGGGCGGCTACACCTTC. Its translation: CASRLTGTGGGYTF.

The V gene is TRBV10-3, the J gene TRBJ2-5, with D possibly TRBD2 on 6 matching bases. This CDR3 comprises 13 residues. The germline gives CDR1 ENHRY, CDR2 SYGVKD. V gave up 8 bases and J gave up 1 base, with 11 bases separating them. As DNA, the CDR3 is TGTGCCATCGCCGGAGGGATCCAAGAGACCCAGTACTTC. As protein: CAIAGGIQETQYF.

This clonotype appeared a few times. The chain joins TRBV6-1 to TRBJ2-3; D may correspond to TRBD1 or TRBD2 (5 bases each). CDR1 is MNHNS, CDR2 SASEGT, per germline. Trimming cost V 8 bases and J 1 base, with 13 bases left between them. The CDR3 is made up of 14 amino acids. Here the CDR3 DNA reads TGTGCCAGCGCGAGTGGGGGTGGCACAGATACGCAGTATTTT. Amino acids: CASASGGGTDTQYF.

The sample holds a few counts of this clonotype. In nucleotides, the CDR3 is TGTGCCAGCAGCTCCCCATGGAACAGGGGAAACACCGGGGAGCTGTTTTTT. Protein: CASSSPWNRGNTGELFF. The V gene is TRBV7-9, the J gene TRBJ2-2, with 7 bases matching TRBD1. Germline V gene lookup returns CDR1 SEHNR and CDR2 FQNEAQ (reference sequence). V was pared by 4 bases and J by 2 bases, with 10 bases of the junction left unmatched. The CDR3 spans 17 residues.

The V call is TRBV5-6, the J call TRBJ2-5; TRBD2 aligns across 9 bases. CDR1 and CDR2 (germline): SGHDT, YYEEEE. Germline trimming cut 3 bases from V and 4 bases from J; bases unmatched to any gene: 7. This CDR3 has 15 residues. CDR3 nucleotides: TGTGCCAGCAGCTCGGAAGGACTAGCGAGAGAGACCCAGTACTTC. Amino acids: CASSSEGLARETQYF.

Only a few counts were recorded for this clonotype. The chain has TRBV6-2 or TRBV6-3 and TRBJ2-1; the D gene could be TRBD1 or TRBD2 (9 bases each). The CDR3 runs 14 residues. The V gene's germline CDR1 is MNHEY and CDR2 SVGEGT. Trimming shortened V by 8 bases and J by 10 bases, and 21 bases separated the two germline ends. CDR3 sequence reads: CASLAGQGYLEQFF. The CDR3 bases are TGTGCCAGCCTAGCGGGACAGGGTTACTTGGAGCAGTTCTTC.

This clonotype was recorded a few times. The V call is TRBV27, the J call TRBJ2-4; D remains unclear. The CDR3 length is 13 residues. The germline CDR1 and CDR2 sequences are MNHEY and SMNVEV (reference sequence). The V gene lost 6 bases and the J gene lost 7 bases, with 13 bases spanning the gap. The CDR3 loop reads CASSPGRMNIQYF. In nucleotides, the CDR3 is TGTGCCAGCAGCCCCGGGCGAATGAACATTCAGTACTTC.

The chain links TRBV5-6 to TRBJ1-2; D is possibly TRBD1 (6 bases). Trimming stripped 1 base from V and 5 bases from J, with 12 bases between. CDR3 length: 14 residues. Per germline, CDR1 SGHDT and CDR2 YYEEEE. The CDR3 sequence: CASSLMDSEYGYTF. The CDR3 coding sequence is TGTGCCAGCAGCTTGATGGACAGCGAATATGGCTACACCTTC.

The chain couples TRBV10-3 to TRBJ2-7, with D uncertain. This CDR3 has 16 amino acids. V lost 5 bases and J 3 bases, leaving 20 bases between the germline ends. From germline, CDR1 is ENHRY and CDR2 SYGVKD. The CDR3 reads CAISLVQEQSVYEQYF. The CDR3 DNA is TGTGCCATCAGTCTAGTTCAGGAACAGTCGGTCTACGAGCAGTACTTC.

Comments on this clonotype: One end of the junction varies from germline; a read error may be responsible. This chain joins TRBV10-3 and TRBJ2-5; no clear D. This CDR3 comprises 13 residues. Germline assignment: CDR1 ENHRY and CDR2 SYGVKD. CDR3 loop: CAIREEVGETQYF. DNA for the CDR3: TGTGCCATCCGTGAGGAAGTGGGGGAGACCCAGTACTTC.

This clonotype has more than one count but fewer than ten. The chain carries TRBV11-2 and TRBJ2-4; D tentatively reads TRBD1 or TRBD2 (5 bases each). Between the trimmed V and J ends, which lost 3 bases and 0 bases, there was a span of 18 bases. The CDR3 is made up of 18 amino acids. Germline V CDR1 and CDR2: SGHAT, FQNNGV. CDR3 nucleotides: TGTGCCAGCAGCTTCGGGCCTAGGTGGGGGATAGCCAAAAACATTCAGTACTTC. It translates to CASSFGPRWGIAKNIQYF.

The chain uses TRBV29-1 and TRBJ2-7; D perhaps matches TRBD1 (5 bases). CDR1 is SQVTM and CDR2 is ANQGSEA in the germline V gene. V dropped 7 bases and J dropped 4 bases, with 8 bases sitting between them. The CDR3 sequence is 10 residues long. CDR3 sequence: CSGAGYEQYF. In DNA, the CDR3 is TGCAGCGGTGCAGGGTACGAGCAGTACTTC.

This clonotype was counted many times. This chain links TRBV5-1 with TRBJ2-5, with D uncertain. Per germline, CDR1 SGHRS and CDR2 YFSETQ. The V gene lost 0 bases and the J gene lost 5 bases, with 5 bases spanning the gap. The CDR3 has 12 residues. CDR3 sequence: CASSLDFETQYF. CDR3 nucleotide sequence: TGCGCCAGCAGCTTGGATTTCGAGACCCAGTACTTC.

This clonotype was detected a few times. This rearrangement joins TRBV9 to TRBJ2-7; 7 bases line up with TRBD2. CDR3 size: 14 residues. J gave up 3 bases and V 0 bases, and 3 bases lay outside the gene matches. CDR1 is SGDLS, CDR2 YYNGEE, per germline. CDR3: CASSVGLAVYEQYF. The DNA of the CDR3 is TGTGCCAGCAGCGTAGGACTAGCTGTCTACGAGCAGTACTTC.

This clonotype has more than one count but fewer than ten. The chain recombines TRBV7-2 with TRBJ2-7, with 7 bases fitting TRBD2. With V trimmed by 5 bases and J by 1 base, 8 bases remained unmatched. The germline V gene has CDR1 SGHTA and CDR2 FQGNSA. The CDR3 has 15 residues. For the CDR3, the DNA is TGTGCCAGCAGCCAGCAGTGGGGGGGGTCCTACGAGCAGTACTTC. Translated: CASSQQWGGSYEQYF.

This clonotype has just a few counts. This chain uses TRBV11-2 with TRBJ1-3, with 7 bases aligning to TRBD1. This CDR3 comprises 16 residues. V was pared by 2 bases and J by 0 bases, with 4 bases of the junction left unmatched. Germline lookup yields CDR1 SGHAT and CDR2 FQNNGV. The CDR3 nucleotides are TGTGCCAGCAGCTTATGGGACAGTGTCTCTGGAAACACCATATATTTT. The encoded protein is CASSLWDSVSGNTIYF.

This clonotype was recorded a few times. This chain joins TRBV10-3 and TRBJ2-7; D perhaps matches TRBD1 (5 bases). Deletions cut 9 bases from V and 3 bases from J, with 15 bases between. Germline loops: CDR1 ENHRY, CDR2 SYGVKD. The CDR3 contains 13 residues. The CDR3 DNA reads TGTGCCATGAGGACGGACATGAGCTACGAGCAGTACTTC. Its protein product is CAMRTDMSYEQYF.

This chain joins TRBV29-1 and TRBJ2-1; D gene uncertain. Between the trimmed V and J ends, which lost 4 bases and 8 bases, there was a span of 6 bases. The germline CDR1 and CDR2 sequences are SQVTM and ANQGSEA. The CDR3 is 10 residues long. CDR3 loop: CSVARDEQFF. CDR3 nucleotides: TGCAGCGTTGCCCGGGATGAGCAGTTCTTC.

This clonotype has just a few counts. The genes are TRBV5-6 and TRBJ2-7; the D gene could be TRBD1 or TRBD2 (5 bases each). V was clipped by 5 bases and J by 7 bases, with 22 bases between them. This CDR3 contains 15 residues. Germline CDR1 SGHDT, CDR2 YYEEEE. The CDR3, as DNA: TGTGCCAGCAGACCTCTTGGTGAGGGGCCCGGGGAGCAGTACTTC. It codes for CASRPLGEGPGEQYF.

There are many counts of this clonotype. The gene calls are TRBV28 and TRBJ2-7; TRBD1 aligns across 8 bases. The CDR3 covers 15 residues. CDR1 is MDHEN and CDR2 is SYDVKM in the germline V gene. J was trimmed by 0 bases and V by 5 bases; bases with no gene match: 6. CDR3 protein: CASSPGTGFSYEQYF. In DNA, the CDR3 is TGTGCCAGCAGTCCTGGGACAGGTTTCTCCTACGAGCAGTACTTC.

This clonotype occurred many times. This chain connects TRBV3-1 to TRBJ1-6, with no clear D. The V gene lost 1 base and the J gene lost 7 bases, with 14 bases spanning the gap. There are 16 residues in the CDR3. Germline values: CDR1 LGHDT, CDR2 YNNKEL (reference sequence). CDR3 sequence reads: CASSQGTVRMNSPLHF. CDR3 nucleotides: TGTGCCAGCAGCCAAGGCACAGTGCGGATGAATTCACCCCTCCACTTT.